One TCR beta chain is described in this entry. Its antigen remains undetermined. No much larger clone is present one base from it, and per-base qualities are unavailable. These data are taken from a study of T cells in localized non-small cell lung cancer (dated by TCRdb to 2019 to 2021). As for the study more broadly: The study analyzed T cell repertoires of 236 early-stage NSCLC patients, comparing tumors and uninvolved tumor-adjacent lungs. A mean age of roughly 66 years was recorded for the NSCLC patients, of whom approximately 130 were male and 85 to 110 were female. The cohort comprised 236 treatment-naïve NSCLC patients with resected, localized lung tumors.

Looking up the germline V gene yields CDR1 SGHTA and CDR2 FQGTGA. V loses 5 bases at its end and J loses 3 bases; junction bases beyond the gene matches: 2. Counted from cysteine to phenylalanine, this CDR3 has 13 amino acids. The kept DNA is CDR3 alone, 39 bases in frame from the first base. The immunoSEQ Assay was used to sequence TCR beta CDR3 regions from DNA. On the authors' methods: To compute T cell density, TCR beta template counts were normalized to usable DNA, which was estimated by amplifying housekeeping genes. Richness was estimated with the preseqR package, extrapolating to 400,000 templates for PBMC samples and 120,000 templates for tissue samples. Clonality was calculated as one minus Pielou's evenness. Tissue-enriched TCRs were identified through differential abundance testing performed on productive amino-acid clonotypes, with a minimum total count of 5 and an alpha of 0.1. The Jaccard Index and the Morisita Overlap Index were used to measure repertoire overlap between compartments. GLIPH grouped TCR beta CDR3s together with public tetramer-defined viral CDR3s, and a viral motif had to include at least three viral sequences and show V-gene enrichment. Entries here come from immuneACCESS through TCRdb and include only in-frame sequences with V and J called. Some clones fail to appear in such tables; in the studies checked, an unresolved V gene covers under half of the shortfall, and the cause of the remainder is unknown. V, J and clone size were drawn from that table, and D and trimming were deduced from the DNA. The sample table lists 40,000 to 65,000 clones, roughly 88% of them with a count of one. Roughly a sixth of the sample is held by the ten biggest clonotypes.

At diagnosis, tumor, uninvolved tumor-adjacent lung and peripheral blood were collected and then preserved as a mix of FFPE and fresh-frozen material. For TCR repertoire profiling, blood samples were analyzed as peripheral blood mononuclear cells. The full study reports these points: Since the design was exploratory, TCR variables were selected using unadjusted p-values with no false-discovery rate correction. Higher T cell density in blood was associated with longer overall survival, whereas higher clonality in adjacent lung was associated with shorter survival. Because multi-region tumor sequencing was not done, intratumor heterogeneity could not be ruled out. The highest T cell clonality was observed in uninvolved tumor-adjacent lung, where clonality exceeded that of tumor, suggesting that antigenic responses were more focused in uninvolved tumor-adjacent lung. A median of 57 of the top 100 tumor clones were detected in paired uninvolved adjacent lung, and some 28 of these tumor clones were also found among the top 100 clones of the paired uninvolved adjacent lung.

This clonotype was obtained from a man between 40 and 70 years old with stage III lung adenocarcinoma. The rearranged chain carries TRBV7-3 and TRBJ2-5, with 8 bases matching TRBD1. Sequencing was performed on peripheral blood mononuclear cells, taken before any cancer treatment. The CDR3 reads CASSQGAEETQYF. Read as DNA, the sequence is TGTGCCAGCAGCCAGGGGGCAGAAGAGACCCAGTACTTC. With all but the CDR3 taken from the reference TRBV7-3 and TRBJ2-5 genes, the full variable domain is: GAGVSQTPSNKVTEKGKYVELRCDPISGHTALYWYRQSLGQGPEFLIYFQGTGAADDSGLPNDRFFAVRPEGSVSTLKIQRTERGDSAVYLCASSQGAEETQYFGPGTRLLVL.